These 16 T cell receptor beta chains share one sample of origin, sequenced in a study of human T cells and chemical hapten exposure. TCRdb ran MiXCR on the RACE reads and lists one entry per CDR3 protein. The sample shows just under 350,000 distinct CDR3 sequences, under 8% of them seen only once. Regarding time point: patch test 1, 2 weeks after DPC sensitization. The treatment denotes: therapeutic diphenylcyclopropenone sensitization with weekly scalp DPC. The sample was whole blood, taken in connection with sensitization to the hapten diphenylcyclopropenone (DPC). The origin of the receptors is a woman aged 18 to 35 with alopecia areata. Some clones in this sample may be carry-over from other donors' samples.

In its sample, this clonotype was seen many times. The rearrangement joins TRBV4-3 to TRBJ2-5; 9 bases agree with TRBD2. The CDR3 totals 16 residues. V gave up 1 base and J gave up 2 bases; unmatched junction bases: 5. CDR1 is LGHNA, CDR2 YSLEER, per germline. CDR3 nucleotides: TGCGCCAGCAGCCAAGTGGAAGCGGGGGGTCAAGAGACCCAGTACTTC. This translates into CASSQVEAGGQETQYF.

This clonotype was seen a few times. This chain uses TRBV9 with TRBJ2-3, with D unclear. CDR3 length equals 12 residues. The germline V gene encodes CDR1 SGDLS and CDR2 YYNGEE. V lost 3 bases and J 6 bases, leaving 8 bases between the germline ends. CDR3 in amino acids: CASSAIGDTQYF. CDR3 DNA: TGTGCCAGCAGCGCCATAGGGGATACGCAGTATTTT.

This clonotype was counted between two and nine times. The chain couples TRBV5-1 to TRBJ2-5, with D tentatively TRBD2 (5 bases). V was shortened by 4 bases and J by 4 bases, with 14 bases between the two germline ends. This CDR3 has 14 residues. Germline V lookup: CDR1 SGHRS, CDR2 YFSETQ. The CDR3 DNA reads TGCGCCAGCAGCCCGATTTCCGGGGTAGAGACCCAGTACTTC. Its translation: CASSPISGVETQYF.

This clonotype occurred many times. V is TRBV11-2 and J is TRBJ2-7, with 7 positions matching TRBD1. Germline assignment: CDR1 SGHAT and CDR2 FQNNGV. V lost 6 bases to trimming and J lost 7 bases; unmatched junction nucleotides: 9. The CDR3 is 13 residues long. CDR3 bases: TGTGCCAGCAGGCACGAGGGGGCCGGGGAGCAGTACTTC. Encoded protein: CASRHEGAGEQYF.

There are a few counts of this clonotype. The chain recombines TRBV20-1 with TRBJ1-6; TRBD1 aligns across 7 bases. The CDR3 is 16 amino acids. J gave up 1 base and V 6 bases, and 9 bases lay outside the gene matches. Germline values: CDR1 DFQATT, CDR2 SNEGSKA (reference sequence). Here the CDR3 DNA reads TGCAGTGCGACGAGCCGACAGGGTTCCTATAATTCACCCCTCCACTTT. It codes for CSATSRQGSYNSPLHF.

This clonotype has a handful of counts. V is TRBV20-1 and J is TRBJ2-1; TRBD2 matches at 9 bases. Trimming at V came to 6 bases and at J to 13 bases, leaving 13 bases not matched to a gene. This CDR3 comprises 13 residues. In germline, CDR1 is DFQATT, CDR2 SNEGSKA (reference sequence). The CDR3 DNA is TGCAGTGCCCTGGGGGAGCTAGCGGGGTTTCAGTTCTTC. It codes for CSALGELAGFQFF.

This clonotype was detected ten times or more. V gene TRBV12-3 or TRBV12-4 combines with J gene TRBJ1-2; D not certain. The length of the CDR3 is 14 residues. Trimming cost V 9 bases and J 4 bases, with 18 bases left between them. CDR3 sequence (DNA): TGTGCCAGTCTGGGTGTGGGAGCGCCCTATGGCTACACCTTC. Translating it yields CASLGVGAPYGYTF.

This clonotype was found a few times. The chain uses TRBV6-2 or TRBV6-3 and TRBJ2-6; a weak D match, TRBD2 (5 bases). Trimming removed 6 bases at V and 4 bases at J, with 7 bases between. CDR3 size: 13 residues. Germline-derived CDR1 and CDR2 are MNHEY and SVGEGT. The chain's CDR3 is CASRGAGANVLTF. Here the CDR3 DNA reads TGTGCCAGCAGGGGAGCAGGGGCCAACGTCCTGACTTTC.

This clonotype was found many times. The rearrangement joins TRBV5-5 to TRBJ2-6; no clear D. CDR3 length: 14 amino acids. V lost 1 base and J 4 bases, leaving 6 bases between the germline ends. CDR1 and CDR2 from the germline V gene are SGHKS and YYEKEE (reference sequence). This chain's CDR3 is CASSLLIGANVLTF. CDR3 nucleotides: TGTGCCAGCAGCTTGTTAATAGGGGCCAACGTCCTGACTTTC.

This chain joins TRBV20-1 and TRBJ1-1; D gene uncertain. The CDR3 covers 15 residues. Per germline, CDR1 DFQATT and CDR2 SNEGSKA (reference sequence). The ends were cut back, 6 bases at V and 1 base at J, with 18 bases in the middle. The CDR3 DNA follows: TGCAGTGCCCAACCCCACTCAGCCCCGAACACTGAAGCTTTCTTT. It codes for CSAQPHSAPNTEAFF.

The chain couples TRBV9 to TRBJ1-2; 9 bases are shared with TRBD1. Trimming removed 3 bases from V and 2 bases from J; junction bases left unmatched: 8. CDR1 is SGDLS, CDR2 YYNGEE, per germline. CDR3 size: 16 residues. The CDR3 loop reads CASSAGGQGRNYGYTF. In nucleotides, the CDR3 is TGTGCCAGCAGCGCCGGTGGACAGGGGAGGAACTATGGCTACACCTTC.

The CDR3 DNA sequence: TGTGCCAGCAGCCAAATCGGGACTAGCGGGGGGGCCCAGCAGTTCTTC. Amino acid sequence: CASSQIGTSGGAQQFF. The chain links TRBV3-1 to TRBJ2-1; TRBD2 matches 16 bases. The V gene's germline CDR1 is LGHDT and CDR2 YNNKEL (reference sequence). V shed 2 bases and J 11 bases; nucleotides not matched to a gene: 6. This CDR3 is 16 amino acids long.

This rearrangement joins TRBV11-2 to TRBJ1-1; 7 bases fit TRBD1. The ends lost 4 bases at V and 8 bases at J; junction bases unmatched: 13. Germline loops: CDR1 SGHAT, CDR2 FQNNGV. The CDR3 is 15 amino acids. The CDR3, as DNA: TGTGCCAGCAGCTCCGCAGGGGGGCTAGCCCCGGAAGCTTTCTTT. Protein sequence: CASSSAGGLAPEAFF.

At least ten counts were recorded for this clonotype. The rearrangement joins TRBV20-1 to TRBJ1-2, with unresolved D. The CDR3 consists of 14 residues. The V end was cut by 0 bases, the J end by 0 bases, with 8 bases between. Germline V CDR1 and CDR2: DFQATT, SNEGSKA (reference sequence). The CDR3 region has the DNA TGCAGTGCTAGAGATAGGGAGTCTAACTATGGCTACACCTTC. It is translated as CSARDRESNYGYTF.

This clonotype was counted between two and nine times. J is TRBJ1-4 and V is TRBV7-2; D perhaps matches TRBD1 (6 bases). Per the germline V gene, CDR1 is SGHTA and CDR2 is FQGNSA. This CDR3 region has 14 residues. The V and J ends lost 3 bases and 8 bases respectively, with 13 bases between them. CDR3 loop: CASSFNGGGEKLFF. The CDR3 DNA sequence: TGTGCCAGCAGCTTTAACGGGGGCGGGGAAAAACTGTTTTTT.

This sequence joins TRBV5-1 and TRBJ2-3; 11 bases are shared with TRBD2. CDR3 length: 15 residues. Germline values: CDR1 SGHRS, CDR2 YFSETQ. V shed 3 bases and J 5 bases; nucleotides not matched to a gene: 5. The CDR3 is CASSSTSGAVDTQYF. Here the CDR3 DNA reads TGCGCCAGCAGCTCGACTAGCGGGGCGGTAGATACGCAGTATTTT.